This entry concerns a single TCR beta chain. This clonotype was detected ten times or more. The target of this receptor is not known. No per-base quality is available; no much larger clone lies one base away. This specimen belongs to a study of CD8+CD57+ T cells in acquired aplastic anemia (dated by TCRdb to 2016 to 2019). General notes on the study: A mean of around 3 ug of DNA, ranging from roughly 0.18 to 30 ug, was extracted from sorted CD4+ and CD8+ cells. CD8+CD57+ expansion was defined as frequency above the mean frequency observed in healthy subjects. Overall study outcomes, separate from this receptor: Around 31 CD8+ CDR3 sequences were shared between patients and controls but appeared highly expressed in patients and within their immunodominant clones. Patients and healthy controls showed no significant difference in CD8+ Simpson's diversity (P=0.060).

The CDR3, from cysteine to phenylalanine, totals 15 residues. Just the 45-base CDR3 DNA is kept, in frame starting at base 1. Reading the germline V gene gives CDR1 MNHEY and CDR2 SVGEGT. V gives up 6 bases and J gives up 0 bases, and the segment between their germline ends measures 14 bases. Flow cytometry had shown CD8+CD57+ cell expansion in the patients selected for sequencing. Every patient had a diagnosis of severe acquired aplastic anemia based on International Study of Aplastic Anemia and Agranulocytosis and Camitta criteria. No therapy had been received by the patients at the time of blood sampling. TCR repertoires of sorted CD4+ and CD8+ blood T cells from severe aplastic anemia patients and healthy subjects were deep-sequenced in the study. In the USA, patient enrollment took place under clinicaltrials.gov protocols 00001620, 01623167, 00001397, 00071045, 00081523 and 00961064. Ficoll-Paque density gradient centrifugation was used to isolate peripheral blood mononuclear cells. Before DNA was extracted, CD4+ and CD8+ T cells were sorted using either FACS or magnetic beads.

Genomic DNA was used as template for profiling of TCR beta VDJ combinations and CDR3 sequences. An Illumina HiSeq 2000 was used for TCR repertoire sequencing. Per the source publication's procedure: Repertoire assessment relied on Simpson's diversity index, CDR3 size and DJ length profiles, and TRBV/TRBJ rearrangement plots. The immunodominant clone was defined as the most abundant DNA sequence in deep sequencing data. CDR3 amino acid sequences were screened for sharing across subjects and compared with published repertoires and the VDJdb database. TCRdb itself trimmed the public reads at Q25 with fastp, ran MiXCR and retained productive beta chains. Rows merge per CDR3 protein into single entries with the most common DNA and genes. TCRdb's processing, not the authors' own work, is the source of the V and J calls. The sample table holds 170,000 or so distinct CDR3 sequences, of which about 48% were seen once. The ten largest make up about 30% of the sample.

The sequenced material came from sorted CD4+, CD8+, or CD8+CD57+ T cells (not recorded which) from PBMCs. The chain employs TRBV6-2 or TRBV6-3 and TRBJ2-5, with no D gene named confidently. This sequence originates from a human donor with aplastic anemia. The CDR3 is CASSPLQRYQETQYF. The DNA sequence is given as TGTGCCAGCAGCCCACTACAGAGGTACCAAGAGACCCAGTACTTC.